This note documents a single T cell receptor beta chain sequence. Trimming shortened V by 2 bases and J by 2 bases, and 7 bases separated the two germline ends. Germline V gives CDR1 SGHNT, CDR2 YYREEE (reference sequence). This CDR3 contains 13 residues. Profiling relied on immunoSEQ multiplex PCR, and the TCRdb table lists in-frame clones only, not all of them. The table has some 120,000 clones, less than 90% seen once. The data derive from a study of blood T cell repertoires in COVID-19. Donors were grouped by their self-reported clinical history. Donors in Cohort 3 who had recovered were those with two negative PCRs, healthcare professional clearance, or resolution of their symptoms.

Input material: PBMCs or T cells enriched from blood (not recorded which). This chain uses TRBV5-4 with TRBJ1-2, with TRBD1 as a possible D gene (5 bases). This clonotype was sampled from a young man who had recovered from COVID-19. DNA of the CDR3: TGTGCCAGCAGCTTAAGGGGAAACTATGGCTACACCTTC. Protein product: CASSLRGNYGYTF.